This T cell receptor beta chain was sequenced in a study of CD8+ T cells in alopecia areata. Study-wide findings and caveats: On tofacitinib, scalp clonality and expanded CD8+ clones among top 100 fell significantly. Researchers say the link of baseline CD8+ expansion to response remains uncertain, with one nonresponder.

Sequencing templates came from extracted RNA that was reverse transcribed into cDNA. TCRdb's copy holds only in-frame clones and misses some; the assay was immunoSEQ multiplex PCR. This sample has fewer than 200,000 clones, with less than 70% found just once. There are 14 residues in the CDR3. Germline V gives CDR1 LGHNA, CDR2 YNFKEQ. V shed 0 bases and J 11 bases; nucleotides not matched to a gene: 6. As concerns this clone: Its antigen remains unidentified.

Treatment in this sample: oral pan-JAK inhibitor, 5-10 mg twice daily. The researchers isolated CD4+ and CD8+ T cells from PBMCs by sorting. The starting material was CD4+ T cells sorted from blood, obtained at week 24, from a patient treated with tofacitinib. This TCR was recovered from a human donor with alopecia areata. The chain links TRBV4-2 to TRBJ1-1; 10 bases are a match to TRBD1. The CDR3 loop is CASSQDFGQGVAFF. The CDR3 nucleotides read TGTGCCAGCAGCCAAGATTTCGGACAGGGGGTCGCTTTCTTT.